The 13 T cell receptor beta chains presented below share a single source sample, sequenced in a study of blood T cell repertoires in COVID-19. Profiling relied on immunoSEQ multiplex PCR, and the TCRdb table lists in-frame clones only, not all of them. This table holds some 250,000 clones, 85% to 90% found once. The sample consisted of peripheral blood. The receptors originated from a man in his fifties or sixties with acute or convalescent COVID-19.

The rearrangement joins TRBV7-2 to TRBJ2-5; maybe TRBD1 (6 bases). The germline gives CDR1 SGHTA, CDR2 FQGNSA. This CDR3 is built from 13 residues. Between the trimmed V and J ends, which lost 4 bases and 5 bases, there was a span of 11 bases. The CDR3 loop is CASSSRQAETQYF. The CDR3 DNA reads TGTGCCAGCAGCTCCCGACAGGCGGAGACCCAGTACTTC.

The gene calls are TRBV4-2 and TRBJ1-6; 9 bases map to TRBD1. From germline, CDR1 is LGHNA and CDR2 YNFKEQ. V was clipped by 1 base and J by 15 bases; unmatched bases: 13. This CDR3 comprises 16 residues. CDR3 bases: TGTGCCAGCAGCCAAGCGACAGGGGGTCTGGATTCGTTCCTCCACTTT. As protein: CASSQATGGLDSFLHF.

V usage is TRBV29-1 and J usage is TRBJ2-3; TRBD1 matches 9 bases. The CDR3 is 14 amino acids. V gave up 6 bases and J gave up 2 bases; unmatched junction bases: 6. The germline V gene has CDR1 SQVTM and CDR2 ANQGSEA. The CDR3 loop is CSVAGTGFTDTQYF. In DNA form, the CDR3 reads TGCAGCGTCGCCGGGACAGGGTTCACAGATACGCAGTATTTT.

The chain is built from TRBV10-1 and TRBJ2-7, with D maybe TRBD1 (6 bases). From germline, CDR1 is WNHNN and CDR2 SYGVQD (reference sequence). Trimming pared 10 bases from V and 6 bases from J, leaving 16 bases between. There are 12 residues in the CDR3. The chain's CDR3 is CAIDNRVPEQYF. For the CDR3, the DNA is TGCGCCATTGACAACAGGGTTCCCGAGCAGTACTTC.

V gene TRBV28 combines with J gene TRBJ1-4, with unresolved D. The CDR3 runs 14 residues. The germline V gene encodes CDR1 MDHEN and CDR2 SYDVKM. V lost 2 bases and J lost 3, with 7 bases in between. The CDR3 here is CASSLRGANEKLFF. The CDR3 nucleotides are TGTGCCAGCAGTTTACGGGGTGCTAATGAAAAACTGTTTTTT.

The rearrangement joins TRBV2 to TRBJ1-3, with unresolved D. Germline V gene sequence: CDR1 SNHLY, CDR2 FYNNEI. V was trimmed by 2 bases and J by 1 base, leaving 9 bases between them. The CDR3 has 15 residues. The chain's CDR3 is CASSEFRGSGNTIYF. The DNA of the CDR3 is TGTGCCAGCAGTGAATTTAGAGGGTCTGGAAACACCATATATTTT.

The count of this clone is one. CDR3 residues: CASSLVVGPPEVTDTQYF. CDR3 DNA: TGTGCCAGCAGTTTAGTAGTTGGGCCGCCGGAGGTCACAGATACGCAGTATTTT. V gene TRBV27 combines with J gene TRBJ2-3, with D perhaps TRBD2 (5 bases). CDR3 length: 18 amino acids. Germline CDR1 is MNHEY and CDR2 is SMNVEV (reference sequence). Trimming removed 2 bases at V and 2 bases at J, with 20 bases between.

This clone appeared a single time. The rearrangement uses TRBV6-6 and TRBJ2-7; 9 positions match TRBD1. V lost 6 bases and J lost 6; bases outside the gene matches: 9. Per germline, CDR1 MNHNY and CDR2 SVGAGI (reference sequence). The CDR3 runs 14 residues. This chain's CDR3 is CASSKGQGPVEQYF. In nucleotides, the CDR3 is TGTGCCAGCAGCAAGGGACAGGGCCCGGTCGAGCAGTACTTC.

This sequence joins TRBV30 and TRBJ1-4; 8 positions agree with TRBD1. There are 13 residues in the CDR3. CDR1 and CDR2 from the germline V gene are GTSNPN and SVGIG (reference sequence). With 6 bases clipped from V and 5 bases from J, the junction kept 5 bases outside the gene matches. CDR3 coding DNA: TGTGCCTGTCTGACAGGGGAGAATGAAAAACTGTTTTTT. Residues: CACLTGENEKLFF.

This clone appeared once. V gene TRBV18 combines with J gene TRBJ1-1; possible D gene TRBD1, 6 bases. The CDR3 contains 17 residues. Trimming took 2 bases from V and 5 from J, leaving 21 bases between them. CDR1 and CDR2 from the germline V gene are KGHSH and LQKENI. The DNA for the CDR3 is TGTGCCAGCTCACCATGGCGGCAGGGGAATTATCCGACTGAAGCTTTCTTT. Protein product: CASSPWRQGNYPTEAFF.

This clone has just one count. The chain combines TRBV19 with TRBJ2-3; D is undetermined. The CDR3 is made up of 12 amino acids. Trimming took off 6 bases at V and 0 bases at J, with 4 bases between the two ends. In germline, CDR1 is LNHDA, CDR2 SQIVND (reference sequence). DNA of the CDR3: TGTGCCAGTAGCCTCAGCACAGATACGCAGTATTTT. Protein: CASSLSTDTQYF. Together with reference TRBV19 and TRBJ2-3, the CDR3 gives the full variable domain: DGGITQSPKYLFRKEGQNVTLSCEQNLNHDAMYWYRQDPGQGLRLIYYSQIVNDFQKGDIAEGYSVSREKKESFPLTVTSAQKNPTAFYLCASSLSTDTQYFGPGTRLTVL.

The genes are TRBV9 and TRBJ2-5; no clear D gene. With 6 bases removed from V and 3 bases from J, the gap between germline ends came to 12 bases. Germline loops: CDR1 SGDLS, CDR2 YYNGEE. The CDR3 covers 13 residues. The CDR3 DNA reads TGTGCCAGCACCCCCCCTGGAGAAGAGACCCAGTACTTC. Its protein is CASTPPGEETQYF.

The genes are TRBV12-3 or TRBV12-4 and TRBJ1-5; D call uncertain. CDR3 length equals 13 residues. Trimming took off 3 bases at V and 7 bases at J, with 10 bases between the two ends. The CDR3 loop is CASSFGVGQPQHF. The CDR3 DNA sequence: TGTGCCAGCAGTTTCGGGGTGGGCCAGCCCCAGCATTTT.